The 18 T cell receptor beta chains below were found in one sample sequenced in a study of neoadjuvant anti-PD-1 for oral cavity cancer. Assay: immunoSEQ multiplex PCR; the TCRdb copy retains only in-frame clones and omits some. This sample carries 11,000 to 15,000 clones, roughly 73% of them seen once, and the ten largest clones take about 2.7%. The specimen was PBMCs, collected before nivolumab (anti-PD-1) treatment. All receptors come from a person aged 35 to 85 with oral cavity squamous cell carcinoma.

The chain joins TRBV2 to TRBJ1-1; 8 bases match TRBD1. This CDR3 spans 15 amino acids. V was clipped by 6 bases and J by 0 bases; unmatched bases: 6. Germline lookup yields CDR1 SNHLY and CDR2 FYNNEI. The CDR3 loop reads CASRLMTGVNTEAFF. CDR3 sequence (DNA): TGTGCCAGCAGGTTAATGACAGGGGTGAACACTGAAGCTTTCTTT.

There are a few counts of this clone. The rearrangement uses TRBV14 and TRBJ1-2; 8 nucleotides match TRBD1. The germline CDR1 and CDR2 sequences are SGHDN and FVKESK. The junction had 7 bases not matched to a gene; V was cut back by 3 bases and J by 7 bases. This CDR3 is 14 amino acids long. The CDR3 DNA reads TGTGCCAGCAGCCACCCAGGACAGGGAAGTGGCTACACCTTC. Residues: CASSHPGQGSGYTF.

This rearrangement joins TRBV5-8 to TRBJ2-3, with TRBD1 matching 8 bases. There are 14 residues in the CDR3. The germline V gene encodes CDR1 SGHTS and CDR2 YDEGEE. J gave up 4 bases and V 4 bases, and 5 bases lay outside the gene matches. CDR3 region: CASSQEQGADTQYF. The CDR3 DNA is TGTGCCAGCAGCCAAGAACAGGGGGCAGATACGCAGTATTTT.

The chain links TRBV19 to TRBJ1-2; TRBD1 might be the D (5 bases). This CDR3 is 15 amino acids long. The germline gives CDR1 LNHDA, CDR2 SQIVND (reference sequence). V gave up 1 base and J gave up 8 bases, with 17 bases separating them. The CDR3 is CASSIGPTAPGGYTF. The CDR3, as DNA: TGTGCCAGTAGTATAGGGCCGACAGCTCCGGGAGGCTACACCTTC.

The DNA of the CDR3 is TGCGCCAGCAGTTTGACAGGTCAACACTCCTACGAGCAGTACTTC. Amino acid sequence: CASSLTGQHSYEQYF. This chain links TRBV5-1 with TRBJ2-7; D perhaps matches TRBD1 (6 bases). V lost 5 bases and J lost 0, with 15 bases in between. Germline V gives CDR1 SGHRS, CDR2 YFSETQ. This CDR3 has 15 residues.

The chain uses TRBV6-6 and TRBJ1-6; 7 nucleotides line up with TRBD1. Germline CDR1 is MNHNY and CDR2 is SVGAGI (reference sequence). This CDR3 has 15 amino acids. The junction had 10 bases not matched to a gene; V was cut back by 6 bases and J by 8 bases. The CDR3 DNA follows: TGTGCCAGCAGGCAACGACAGGGTGGGTATTCACCCCTCCACTTT. It codes for CASRQRQGGYSPLHF.

The chain recombines TRBV5-6 with TRBJ2-7; 8 bases line up with TRBD1. This CDR3 is 15 amino acids long. Unmatched junction bases numbered 9, after V lost 3 bases and J lost 4 bases. Germline lookup yields CDR1 SGHDT and CDR2 YYEEEE. Here the CDR3 reads CASSWGSGGAYEQYF. The DNA for the CDR3 is TGTGCCAGCAGCTGGGGCTCAGGGGGCGCTTACGAGCAGTACTTC.

The V gene is TRBV5-6, the J gene TRBJ2-2; possible D gene TRBD1, 5 bases. The V gene's germline CDR1 is SGHDT and CDR2 YYEEEE. This CDR3 comprises 14 residues. Trimming removed 2 bases from V and 4 bases from J, with 9 bases in between. The DNA of the CDR3 is TGTGCCAGCAGCTTAGGGGTTGGCACCGGGGAGCTGTTTTTT. It codes for CASSLGVGTGELFF.

This clone was counted a single time. The chain joins TRBV19 to TRBJ1-5, with 7 nucleotides matching TRBD1. V lost 6 bases, J lost 7 bases, and 9 bases stayed unmatched. The CDR3 spans 14 residues. Germline V gene lookup returns CDR1 LNHDA and CDR2 SQIVND (reference sequence). Written as DNA, the CDR3 is TGTGCCAGTAGGGAAAGGGGGCAGGGGCAGCCCCAGCATTTT. It encodes CASRERGQGQPQHF.

This chain connects TRBV30 to TRBJ2-2; D is perhaps TRBD1 (5 bases). V dropped 0 bases and J dropped 0 bases, with 8 bases sitting between them. There are 15 residues in the CDR3. Looked up from germline, CDR1 is GTSNPN and CDR2 is SVGIG (reference sequence). This CDR3 is CAWSVGHSNTGELFF. The DNA for the CDR3 is TGTGCCTGGAGTGTCGGACACTCGAACACCGGGGAGCTGTTTTTT.

The DNA of the CDR3 is TGTGCCAGCAGTCCCGGGGGCGGGACTGAAGCTTTCTTT. Protein product: CASSPGGGTEAFF. The chain employs TRBV28 and TRBJ1-1, with D perhaps matching TRBD1 (6 bases). V was cut by 5 bases and J by 5 bases, with 12 bases left in between. This CDR3 is built from 13 residues. Per germline, CDR1 MDHEN and CDR2 SYDVKM. Full variable domain (missing parts from reference TRBV28 and TRBJ1-1): DVKVTQSSRYLVKRTGEKVFLECVQDMDHENMFWYRQDPGLGLRLIYFSYDVKMKEKGDIPEGYSVSREKKERFSLILESASTNQTSMYLCASSPGGGTEAFFGQGTRLTVV.

J is TRBJ2-5 and V is TRBV6-1; TRBD1 matches at 9 bases. Unmatched junction bases numbered 6, after V lost 6 bases and J lost 4 bases. The length of the CDR3 is 14 residues. CDR1 MNHNS and CDR2 SASEGT come from the germline V gene. The DNA of the CDR3 is TGTGCCAGCAGCCTAACAGGGGGCCGAGAGACCCAGTACTTC. This gives the protein CASSLTGGRETQYF.

The chain uses TRBV14 and TRBJ1-3, with D tentatively TRBD1 (5 bases). The CDR3 runs 22 residues. The germline V gene has CDR1 SGHDN and CDR2 FVKESK. The V gene lost 3 bases and the J gene lost 4 bases, with 34 bases spanning the gap. The CDR3 DNA sequence: TGTGCCAGCAGCCACCTTGCCTGGACGGGGACTGCTCTTTCCCCGCTGGGAAACACCATATATTTT. Translated: CASSHLAWTGTALSPLGNTIYF.

This clone has only a few counts. CDR3: CASSYDRNQPQHF. The DNA for the CDR3 is TGTGCCAGCAGCTACGACAGAAATCAGCCCCAGCATTTT. The rearrangement links TRBV7-3 to TRBJ1-5; TRBD1 is a possible D gene (5 bases). The CDR3 is made up of 13 amino acids. Per germline, CDR1 SGHTA and CDR2 FQGTGA. V dropped 4 bases and J dropped 4 bases, with 8 bases sitting between them.

The rearrangement joins TRBV19 to TRBJ2-3; D assignment may be TRBD1 or TRBD2 (5 bases each). Germline CDR1 and CDR2: LNHDA and SQIVND (reference sequence). The CDR3 totals 14 residues. Trimming stripped 3 bases from V and 11 bases from J, with 18 bases between. The CDR3 sequence: CASSMATSGRKQYF. CDR3 nucleotides: TGTGCCAGTAGTATGGCCACTTCGGGACGCAAGCAGTATTTT. The full variable domain, completed using reference TRBV19 and TRBJ2-3, is DGGITQSPKYLFRKEGQNVTLSCEQNLNHDAMYWYRQDPGQGLRLIYYSQIVNDFQKGDIAEGYSVSREKKESFPLTVTSAQKNPTAFYLCASSMATSGRKQYFGPGTRLTVL.

The gene calls are TRBV9 and TRBJ1-2; the D gene is possibly TRBD1 (5 bases). Germline CDR1 and CDR2: SGDLS and YYNGEE. This CDR3 has 16 residues. Trimming took off 3 bases at V and 2 bases at J, with 17 bases between the two ends. In DNA form, the CDR3 reads TGTGCCAGCAGCGAGGGGATTGACCGACTGAACTATGGCTACACCTTC. As protein: CASSEGIDRLNYGYTF.

This clone was observed once. The chain recombines TRBV5-1 with TRBJ2-5; the D gene is possibly TRBD2 (5 bases). Germline V gene sequence: CDR1 SGHRS, CDR2 YFSETQ. The CDR3 length is 16 residues. The V and J ends lost 0 bases and 5 bases respectively, with 17 bases between them. The CDR3 DNA is TGCGCCAGCAGCTTGGGGCCCGAGAGGGAGCTGGAGACCCAGTACTTC. As protein: CASSLGPERELETQYF.

This chain joins TRBV6-1 and TRBJ2-1; the D gene is possibly TRBD2 (6 bases). CDR3 length equals 16 residues. Trimming stripped 4 bases from V and 3 bases from J, with 16 bases between. In germline, CDR1 is MNHNS, CDR2 SASEGT. CDR3 in DNA: TGTGCCAGCAGTGGGTTCTGGGGGAGGTTCTACAATGAGCAGTTCTTC. Its translation is CASSGFWGRFYNEQFF.